Given below is one T cell receptor (beta chain) in context. Here immunoSEQ multiplex PCR was the method, and the copy in TCRdb shows in-frame clones only, minus some. This sample has 75,000 to 95,000 clones, with around nine tenths found just once. The sample is drawn from a study of technical replicates of blood from a few donors. The CDR3 loop spans 13 amino acids. CDR1 is SGHNT and CDR2 is YENEEA in the germline V gene. V shed 3 bases and J shed 8 bases, with 13 bases lying between them. V gene TRBV11-3 combines with J gene TRBJ1-2; no definite D call. The sequenced material came from T cells isolated from PBMCs. The source is a human donor in good health. The CDR3 is CASSFNQAFGYTF. The CDR3 DNA reads TGTGCCAGCAGCTTTAATCAGGCGTTCGGCTACACCTTC.